This T cell receptor (beta chain) came from a study of blood T cell repertoires in COVID-19. The J segment lost 5 bases and the V segment lost 3 bases, leaving 8 bases of the junction unmatched. The germline gives CDR1 MNHEY, CDR2 SVGAGI. The CDR3 contains 16 residues. Per the original data handling: Reference gene primer amplification yielded estimated nucleated cell counts. Only in-frame clones appear in the TCRdb table, and some are missing; sequencing was by immunoSEQ multiplex PCR. Clone size and the V and J calls come from that table; the DNA yielded D and trimming. Of about 30,000 clones in the sample, 88% are singletons; the top ten hold 11% to 15%.

Sequencing was carried out using peripheral blood. This sequence joins TRBV6-5 and TRBJ2-2; 8 nucleotides agree with TRBD2. The sequence came from a man aged 55 to 70 with active COVID-19. CDR3 DNA: TGTGCCAGCAGTTATACTTGGCGGGAGGATACCGGGGAGCTGTTTTTT. It encodes CASSYTWREDTGELFF.